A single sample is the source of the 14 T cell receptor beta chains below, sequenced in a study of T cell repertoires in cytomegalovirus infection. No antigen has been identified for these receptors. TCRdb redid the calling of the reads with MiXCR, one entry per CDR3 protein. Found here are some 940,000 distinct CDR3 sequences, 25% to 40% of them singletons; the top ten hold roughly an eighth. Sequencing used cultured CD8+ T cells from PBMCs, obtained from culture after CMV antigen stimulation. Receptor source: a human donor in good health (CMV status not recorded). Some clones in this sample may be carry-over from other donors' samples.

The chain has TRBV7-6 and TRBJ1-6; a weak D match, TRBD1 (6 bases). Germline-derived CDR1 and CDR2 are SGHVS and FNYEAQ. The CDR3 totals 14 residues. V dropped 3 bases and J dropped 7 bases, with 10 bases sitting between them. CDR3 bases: TGTGCCAGCAGCTTCGGACAGAAAAATTCACCCCTCCACTTT. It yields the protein CASSFGQKNSPLHF.

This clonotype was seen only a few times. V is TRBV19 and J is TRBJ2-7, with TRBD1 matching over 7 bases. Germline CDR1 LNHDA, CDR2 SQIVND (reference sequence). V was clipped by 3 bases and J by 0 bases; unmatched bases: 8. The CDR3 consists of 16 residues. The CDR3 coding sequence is TGTGCCAGTAGTATGGATACAGGGGCCAGCTCCTACGAGCAGTACTTC. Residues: CASSMDTGASSYEQYF.

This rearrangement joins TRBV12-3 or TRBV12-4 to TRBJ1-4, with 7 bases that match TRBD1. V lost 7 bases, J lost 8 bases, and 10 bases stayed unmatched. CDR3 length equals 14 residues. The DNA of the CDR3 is TGTGCCAGCACGAAGGGGGCTCAGTCCGAAAAACTGTTTTTT. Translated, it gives CASTKGAQSEKLFF.

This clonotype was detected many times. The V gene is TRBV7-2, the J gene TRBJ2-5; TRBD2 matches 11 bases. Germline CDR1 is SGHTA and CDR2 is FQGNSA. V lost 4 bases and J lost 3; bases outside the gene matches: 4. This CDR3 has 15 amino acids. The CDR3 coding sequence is TGTGCCAGCAGCTCGGGACTAGCGGAGAAAGAGACCCAGTACTTC. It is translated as CASSSGLAEKETQYF.

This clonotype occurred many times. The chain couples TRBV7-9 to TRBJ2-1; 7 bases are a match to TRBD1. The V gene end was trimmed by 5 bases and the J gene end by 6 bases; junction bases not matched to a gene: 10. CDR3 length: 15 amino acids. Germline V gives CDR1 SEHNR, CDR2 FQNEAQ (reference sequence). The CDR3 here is CASSRARDRGNEQFF. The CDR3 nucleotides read TGTGCCAGCAGCCGGGCAAGGGACAGAGGCAATGAGCAGTTCTTC. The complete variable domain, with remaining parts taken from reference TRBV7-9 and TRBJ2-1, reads DTGVSQNPRHKITKRGQNVTFRCDPISEHNRLYWYRQTLGQGPEFLTYFQNEAQLEKSRLLSDRFSAERPKGSFSTLEIQRTEQGDSAMYLCASSRARDRGNEQFFGPGTRLTVL.

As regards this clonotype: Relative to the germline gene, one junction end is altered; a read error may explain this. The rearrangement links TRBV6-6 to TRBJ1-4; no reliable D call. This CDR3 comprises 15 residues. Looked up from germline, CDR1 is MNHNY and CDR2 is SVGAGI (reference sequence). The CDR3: CATSGFRATNEKLFF. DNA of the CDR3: TGTGCCACCAGTGGATTCAGAGCAACTAATGAAAAACTGTTTTTT.

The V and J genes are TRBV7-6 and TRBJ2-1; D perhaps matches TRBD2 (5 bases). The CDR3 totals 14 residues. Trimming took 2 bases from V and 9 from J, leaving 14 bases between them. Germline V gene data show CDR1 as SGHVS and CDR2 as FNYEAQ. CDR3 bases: TGTGCCAGCAGCTTACAAACAGCCGGAGGTGAGCAGTTCTTC. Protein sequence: CASSLQTAGGEQFF.

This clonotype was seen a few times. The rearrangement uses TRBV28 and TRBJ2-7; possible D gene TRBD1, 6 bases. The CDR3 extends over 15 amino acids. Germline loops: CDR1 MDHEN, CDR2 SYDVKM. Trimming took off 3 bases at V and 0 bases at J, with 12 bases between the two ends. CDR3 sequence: CASSFTGHSSYEQYV. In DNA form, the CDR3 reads TGTGCCAGCAGTTTTACGGGACATAGCTCCTACGAGCAGTACGTC.

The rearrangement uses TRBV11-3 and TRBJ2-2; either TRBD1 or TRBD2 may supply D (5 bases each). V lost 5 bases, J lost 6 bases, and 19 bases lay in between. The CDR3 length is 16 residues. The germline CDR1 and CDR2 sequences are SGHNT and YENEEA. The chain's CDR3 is CASSPRGSSFPGELFF. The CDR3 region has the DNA TGTGCCAGCAGCCCCCGGGGCTCCTCCTTTCCCGGGGAGCTGTTTTTT.

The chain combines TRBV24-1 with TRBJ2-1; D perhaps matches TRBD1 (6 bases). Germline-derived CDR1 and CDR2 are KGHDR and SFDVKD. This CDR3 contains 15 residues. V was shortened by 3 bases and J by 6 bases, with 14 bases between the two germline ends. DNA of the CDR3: TGTGCCACCAGTGATCGGCTGGGGGCCGTCAATGAGCAGTTCTTC. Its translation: CATSDRLGAVNEQFF.

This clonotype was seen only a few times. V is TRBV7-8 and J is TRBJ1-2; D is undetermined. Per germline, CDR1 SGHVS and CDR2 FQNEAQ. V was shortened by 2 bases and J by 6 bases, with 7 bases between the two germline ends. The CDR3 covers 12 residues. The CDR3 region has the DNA TGTGCCAGCAGCTTAAGCATCGATGGCTACACCTTC. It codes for CASSLSIDGYTF.

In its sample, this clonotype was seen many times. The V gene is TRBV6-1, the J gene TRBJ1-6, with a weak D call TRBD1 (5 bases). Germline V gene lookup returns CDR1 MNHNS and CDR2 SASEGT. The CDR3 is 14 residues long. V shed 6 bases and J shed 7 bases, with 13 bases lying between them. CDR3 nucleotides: TGTGCCAGCAGCACCGTCAGGGACAATTCACCCCTCCACTTT. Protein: CASSTVRDNSPLHF.

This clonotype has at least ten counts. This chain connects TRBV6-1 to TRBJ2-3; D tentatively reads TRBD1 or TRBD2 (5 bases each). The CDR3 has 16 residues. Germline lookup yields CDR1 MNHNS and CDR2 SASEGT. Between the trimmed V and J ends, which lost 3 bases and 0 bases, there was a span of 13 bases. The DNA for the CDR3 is TGTGCCAGCAGTGAGGGGCCTGAGGGGAGCACAGATACGCAGTATTTT. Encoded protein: CASSEGPEGSTDTQYF.

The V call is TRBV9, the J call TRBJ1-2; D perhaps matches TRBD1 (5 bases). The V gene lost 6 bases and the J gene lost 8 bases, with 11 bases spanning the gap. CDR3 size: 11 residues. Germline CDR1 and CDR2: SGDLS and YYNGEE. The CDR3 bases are TGTGCCAGCACCAAAGAGGGGGGCTACACCTTC. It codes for CASTKEGGYTF.